This TCR beta chain is from a study of shared clonotypes between healthy human individuals. Trimming shortened V by 6 bases and J by 3 bases, and 18 bases separated the two germline ends. The germline gives CDR1 MNHEY, CDR2 SMNVEV (reference sequence). The CDR3 has 16 residues. Using immunoSEQ multiplex PCR, the repertoire was profiled, and TCRdb retains in-frame clones only, with some absent. The sample carries 2,100,000 or so clones, approximately 95% recorded once. The clonotype originates from a man between 18 and 29 years old in good health. The rearrangement joins TRBV27 to TRBJ2-1, with D maybe TRBD2 (5 bases). Sequencing was performed on naive CD4+ T cells sorted from blood. Subset described: CD45RA+ positively selected. Here the CDR3 DNA reads TGTGCCAGCAGGACGGACGGGGATTTAGGCTACAATGAGCAGTTCTTC. Its protein is CASRTDGDLGYNEQFF.